The clone carrying this T cell receptor (beta chain) turned up a few times. This sample was taken from a study of T cells after yellow fever vaccination. V was clipped by 0 bases and J by 0 bases; unmatched bases: 8. The CDR3 runs to 17 residues. Germline V lookup: CDR1 MNHNS, CDR2 SASEGT. As TCR cDNA was made by 5'RACE template switching, a universal primer site and UMIs were added. TCRdb reprocessed the 5' RACE reads with MiXCR, giving one entry per CDR3 protein. The sample has 340,000 or so distinct CDR3 sequences, around an eighth seen once. Sample: CD4+ T cells sorted from PBMCs, taken 15 days after the yellow fever booster vaccination. The chain has TRBV6-1 and TRBJ2-7; 7 bases line up with TRBD2. The sequence derives from a young man who received the YFV17D yellow fever vaccine. CDR3 bases: TGTGCCAGCAGTGAAGCGCCTAGCGGTCGAAGCTCCTACGAGCAGTACGTC. Its protein is CASSEAPSGRSSYEQYV.